These T cell receptor beta chains were read from a single sample in a study of T-cell reconstitution after alpha-beta-depleted transplantation in children. TCRdb recomputed calls from the PCR reads with MiXCR, one row per CDR3 protein. Altogether some 520,000 distinct CDR3 sequences are present, around a third being singletons, with the ten largest covering roughly 2.5%. Specimen: PBMCs from the stem cell graft donor, collected from the stem cell graft. These receptors came from a human donor who donated a stem cell graft to a child with aplastic anemia. The CDR3 runs from the conserved cysteine through the conserved F or W. A D gene is named only where the DNA matches it firmly. The size field is filled for only some rows; it gives once, few, many or a size class.

J	D	size	V	DNA	CDR3
TRBJ2-7	TRBD2	few	TRBV6-2/TRBV6-3	TGTGCCAGCAGGAGACTAGCGGGAGTGAACTACGAGCAGTACTTC	CASRRLAGVNYEQYF
TRBJ1-5	.	.	TRBV12-3/TRBV12-4	TGTGCCAGCAGTCCTTCGGCCGGGGGAGCGAACCAGCCCCAGCATTTT	CASSPSAGGANQPQHF
TRBJ2-2	.	.	TRBV25-1	TGTGCCAGCGAGATCATCGGGGAGCTGTTTTTT	CASEIIGELFF
TRBJ1-1	TRBD1	.	TRBV18	TGTGCCAGCTCACCATCAGGGGGCTCCGGGGCTTTCTTT	CASSPSGGSGAFF
TRBJ2-2	.	few	TRBV7-2	TGTGCCAGCAGCCCCACTTCCTTGAACACCGGGGAGCTGTTTTTT	CASSPTSLNTGELFF
TRBJ1-3	.	.	TRBV18	TGTGCCAGCTCACCGCAAAACTCTGGAAACACCATATATTTT	CASSPQNSGNTIYF
TRBJ2-7	TRBD1	.	TRBV5-1	TGCGCCAGCAGCTCCGGACAGGGGTCCCCCTACGAGCAGTACTTC	CASSSGQGSPYEQYF
TRBJ1-5	.	once	TRBV20-1	TGCAGTGCTAGGGAGGGGGGGAGTCAGCCCCAGCATTTT	CSAREGGSQPQHF
TRBJ2-5	.	.	TRBV5-4	TGTGCCAGCAGCCACGGGACGGACAGCCCGACCCAGTACTTC	CASSHGTDSPTQYF
TRBJ2-1	.	.	TRBV20-1	TGCAGTGCTAGACCTCCTGGGGGCATAAGCTCCTACAATGAGCAGTTCTTC	CSARPPGGISSYNEQFF
TRBJ2-3	.	.	TRBV5-1	TGCGCCAGCAGCTTCGACTCCCCCACAGATACGCAGTATTTT	CASSFDSPTDTQYF
TRBJ1-1	.	.	TRBV5-1	TGCGCCAGCAGCTTCGAAGACGCACAATACACTGAAGCTTTCTTT	CASSFEDAQYTEAFF
TRBJ1-5	.	.	TRBV6-5	TGTGCCAGCAGTTACTCTGGGCCCCAGCATTTT	CASSYSGPQHF
TRBJ1-1	.	.	TRBV25-1	TGTGCCAGCAGTGAATATTTGTTGAGGGGACCGAACACTGAAGCTTTCTTT	CASSEYLLRGPNTEAFF
TRBJ2-6	.	.	TRBV9	TGTGCCAGCAGCGCAGGGACGGTTCACTCTGGGGCCAACGTCCTGACTTTC	CASSAGTVHSGANVLTF
TRBJ1-4	.	.	TRBV6-5	TGTGCCAGCAGTTACTCGGGGAGCGCTAATGAAAAACTGTTTTTT	CASSYSGSANEKLFF
TRBJ1-2	TRBD1	few	TRBV20-1	TGCAGTGCTGGCGCGCTCCCCTCGGACAGGGATCCTTCTGGCTACACCTTC	CSAGALPSDRDPSGYTF
TRBJ1-2	TRBD1	.	TRBV29-1	TGCAGCGTAACCGAGGACAGGGTCGGCTACACCTTC	CSVTEDRVGYTF
TRBJ1-1	.	.	TRBV11-2	TGTGCCAGCAGCTTAGAAATCGCGGGGGATGAAGCTTTCTTT	CASSLEIAGDEAFF
TRBJ2-3	.	.	TRBV29-1	TGCAGCGTCCAAGGACAAGAAACTAGCACAGATACGCAGTATTTT	CSVQGQETSTDTQYF
TRBJ1-4	.	.	TRBV6-5	TGTGCCAGCAGTTACATTCGGCAAGGCGAAAAACTGTTTTTT	CASSYIRQGEKLFF
TRBJ2-1	.	few	TRBV6-1	TGTGCCAGCAGTACACCAACTAGTGTTTGGCAATTCTTC	CASSTPTSVWQFF
TRBJ1-2	TRBD1	.	TRBV7-9	TGTGCCAGCAGCCAGTTGGGACAGGTTATTGGCTACACCTTC	CASSQLGQVIGYTF
TRBJ2-1	.	few	TRBV7-2	TGTGCCAGCAGCTTAGCCTACAGGGGAGGCCCTTACAATGAGCAGTTCTTC	CASSLAYRGGPYNEQFF
TRBJ1-5	TRBD1	.	TRBV7-8	TGTGCCAGCAGCTTAGTTGGACAGGGCGGTCAGCCCCAGCATTTT	CASSLVGQGGQPQHF
TRBJ1-1	TRBD1	.	TRBV19	TGTGCCAGTAGTCTCAAGGACAGGGCTTATGAGGTGGCTTTCTTT	CASSLKDRAYEVAFF
TRBJ1-5	.	few	TRBV30	TGTGCCTGGGCTGGCGGGGAAGAACAGCCCCAGCATTTT	CAWAGGEEQPQHF
TRBJ2-2	TRBD1	.	TRBV5-1	TGCGCCAGCAGCAATACCGGGACAGGAAACACCGGGGAGCTGTTTTTT	CASSNTGTGNTGELFF
TRBJ2-7	TRBD2	few	TRBV29-1	TGCAGCGTTGGTGTAGCGGGCGGCCCCGGGGAGCAGTACTTC	CSVGVAGGPGEQYF
TRBJ2-5	.	.	TRBV6-1	TGTGCCAGCAGTGACGGGACTCATTCTCTGGAGACCCAGTACTTC	CASSDGTHSLETQYF
TRBJ1-5	.	.	TRBV19	TGTGCCAGTAGTATTCAGGGGAGTCAGCCCCAGCATTTT	CASSIQGSQPQHF
TRBJ2-1	TRBD2	.	TRBV12-3/TRBV12-4	TGTGCCAGCAGCCGACTAGCGGGAGAATCAAATGAGCAGTTCTTC	CASSRLAGESNEQFF
TRBJ2-2	TRBD2	.	TRBV20-1	TGCAGTGCTAGAGTCGGCGGGAGGGACACCGGGGAGCTGTTTTTT	CSARVGGRDTGELFF
TRBJ2-3	TRBD2	few	TRBV25-1	TGTGCCAGCCCAATCCGCCCGGGACTAGCGGGAGGCCCAAACACAGATACGCAGTATTTT	CASPIRPGLAGGPNTDTQYF
TRBJ2-7	.	.	TRBV7-2	TGTGCCAGCAGCTTAGGGACTGGCGAGCAGTACTTC	CASSLGTGEQYF
TRBJ1-4	.	few	TRBV12-3/TRBV12-4	TGTGCCAGCAGTTCAACCGGGGGGCGAAAACTGTTTTTT	CASSSTGGRKLFF
TRBJ2-1	.	.	TRBV11-2	TGTGCCAGCAGTACGACTCTAAGCGGGCGCTACAATGAGCAGTTCTTC	CASSTTLSGRYNEQFF
TRBJ2-3	.	.	TRBV28	TGTGCCAGCAACATCGGACATGGGGTAGATACGCAGTATTTT	CASNIGHGVDTQYF
TRBJ1-2	TRBD1	.	TRBV27	TGTGCCAGCAGTTTTCGTCGGACAGGGTTTGGCTACACCTTC	CASSFRRTGFGYTF
TRBJ2-1	.	few	TRBV12-3/TRBV12-4	TGTGCCAGCAGTTTCAGGAGCGGTCCCTACAATGAGCAGTTCTTC	CASSFRSGPYNEQFF
TRBJ1-6	.	.	TRBV7-9	TGTGCCAGCAGCTTGTCTGGATTTAATTCACCCCTCCACTTT	CASSLSGFNSPLHF
TRBJ1-5	.	.	TRBV2	TGTGCCAGCAGTGAAGCCCCGGGACATAATCAGCCCCAGCATTTT	CASSEAPGHNQPQHF
TRBJ1-1	TRBD1	few	TRBV28	TGTGCCAGCAGGCCGGAGACAGGGGCATCAACTGAAGCTTTCTTT	CASRPETGASTEAFF
TRBJ2-3	TRBD1	.	TRBV29-1	TGCAGCGTTGACACCGGGACAGGGGTGAGGTGGGCGCAGTATTTT	CSVDTGTGVRWAQYF
TRBJ2-1	.	.	TRBV7-9	TGTGCCAGCAGCTTAGGGCCAGGCCGCGAAATCTACAATGAGCAGTTCTTC	CASSLGPGREIYNEQFF
TRBJ2-5	.	.	TRBV5-1	TGCGCCAGCAGCGTAACGACCGCGGATAGGGAGACCCAGTACTTC	CASSVTTADRETQYF
TRBJ1-1	.	few	TRBV13	TGTGCCAGCAGCTACCGGGGGGGGACTGAAGCTTTCTTT	CASSYRGGTEAFF
TRBJ1-1	TRBD1	.	TRBV5-5	TGTGCCAGCAGCTTGGGCAACAGGGGGCATGACACTGAAGCTTTCTTT	CASSLGNRGHDTEAFF
TRBJ2-3	TRBD2	.	TRBV20-1	TGCAGTGCCCCGGGACTAGCGGGAGTTCGGTACCGCACAGATACGCAGTATTTT	CSAPGLAGVRYRTDTQYF
TRBJ1-6	TRBD1	few	TRBV5-6	TGTGCCAGCAGCTTCCGGGACAGTAATTCACCCCTCCACTTT	CASSFRDSNSPLHF
TRBJ2-3	.	.	TRBV9	TGTGCCAGCAGCGTAGACGGGGACGAAGATACGCAGTATTTT	CASSVDGDEDTQYF
TRBJ2-3	TRBD1	few	TRBV11-2	TGTGCCAGCAGCTTACGGACAAGATCAGCAGGACAGGGGGTTTCAGATACGCAGTATTTT	CASSLRTRSAGQGVSDTQYF
TRBJ2-3	TRBD2	few	TRBV12-5	TGTGCTAGTGCCCCTACTAGCGATCAAACGCAGTATTTT	CASAPTSDQTQYF
TRBJ1-3	.	.	TRBV7-2	TGTGCCAGCAGGGTTCCGGGAAACACCATATATTTT	CASRVPGNTIYF
TRBJ2-4	TRBD2	few	TRBV7-2	TGTGCCAGCAGCTTAGCAAGCGGGACTGCCAAAAACATTCAGTACTTC	CASSLASGTAKNIQYF
TRBJ1-1	.	.	TRBV12-3/TRBV12-4	TGTGCCAGCAGTCGCACCATGATGAACACTGAAGCTTTCTTT	CASSRTMMNTEAFF
TRBJ1-2	.	.	TRBV15	TGTGCCACCAGCAGAGATCGATTGGGTGGCTACACCTTC	CATSRDRLGGYTF